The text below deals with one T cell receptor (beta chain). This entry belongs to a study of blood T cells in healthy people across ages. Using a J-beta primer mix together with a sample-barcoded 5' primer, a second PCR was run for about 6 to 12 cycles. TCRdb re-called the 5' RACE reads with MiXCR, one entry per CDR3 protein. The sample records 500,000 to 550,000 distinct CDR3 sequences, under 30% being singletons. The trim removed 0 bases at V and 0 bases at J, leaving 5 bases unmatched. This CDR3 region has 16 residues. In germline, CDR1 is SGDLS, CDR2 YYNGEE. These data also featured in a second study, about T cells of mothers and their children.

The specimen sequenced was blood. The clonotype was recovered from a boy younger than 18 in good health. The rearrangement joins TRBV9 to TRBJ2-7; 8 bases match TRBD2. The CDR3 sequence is CASSVGVAGSSYEQYF. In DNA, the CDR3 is TGTGCCAGCAGCGTAGGAGTAGCGGGAAGCTCCTACGAGCAGTACTTC.